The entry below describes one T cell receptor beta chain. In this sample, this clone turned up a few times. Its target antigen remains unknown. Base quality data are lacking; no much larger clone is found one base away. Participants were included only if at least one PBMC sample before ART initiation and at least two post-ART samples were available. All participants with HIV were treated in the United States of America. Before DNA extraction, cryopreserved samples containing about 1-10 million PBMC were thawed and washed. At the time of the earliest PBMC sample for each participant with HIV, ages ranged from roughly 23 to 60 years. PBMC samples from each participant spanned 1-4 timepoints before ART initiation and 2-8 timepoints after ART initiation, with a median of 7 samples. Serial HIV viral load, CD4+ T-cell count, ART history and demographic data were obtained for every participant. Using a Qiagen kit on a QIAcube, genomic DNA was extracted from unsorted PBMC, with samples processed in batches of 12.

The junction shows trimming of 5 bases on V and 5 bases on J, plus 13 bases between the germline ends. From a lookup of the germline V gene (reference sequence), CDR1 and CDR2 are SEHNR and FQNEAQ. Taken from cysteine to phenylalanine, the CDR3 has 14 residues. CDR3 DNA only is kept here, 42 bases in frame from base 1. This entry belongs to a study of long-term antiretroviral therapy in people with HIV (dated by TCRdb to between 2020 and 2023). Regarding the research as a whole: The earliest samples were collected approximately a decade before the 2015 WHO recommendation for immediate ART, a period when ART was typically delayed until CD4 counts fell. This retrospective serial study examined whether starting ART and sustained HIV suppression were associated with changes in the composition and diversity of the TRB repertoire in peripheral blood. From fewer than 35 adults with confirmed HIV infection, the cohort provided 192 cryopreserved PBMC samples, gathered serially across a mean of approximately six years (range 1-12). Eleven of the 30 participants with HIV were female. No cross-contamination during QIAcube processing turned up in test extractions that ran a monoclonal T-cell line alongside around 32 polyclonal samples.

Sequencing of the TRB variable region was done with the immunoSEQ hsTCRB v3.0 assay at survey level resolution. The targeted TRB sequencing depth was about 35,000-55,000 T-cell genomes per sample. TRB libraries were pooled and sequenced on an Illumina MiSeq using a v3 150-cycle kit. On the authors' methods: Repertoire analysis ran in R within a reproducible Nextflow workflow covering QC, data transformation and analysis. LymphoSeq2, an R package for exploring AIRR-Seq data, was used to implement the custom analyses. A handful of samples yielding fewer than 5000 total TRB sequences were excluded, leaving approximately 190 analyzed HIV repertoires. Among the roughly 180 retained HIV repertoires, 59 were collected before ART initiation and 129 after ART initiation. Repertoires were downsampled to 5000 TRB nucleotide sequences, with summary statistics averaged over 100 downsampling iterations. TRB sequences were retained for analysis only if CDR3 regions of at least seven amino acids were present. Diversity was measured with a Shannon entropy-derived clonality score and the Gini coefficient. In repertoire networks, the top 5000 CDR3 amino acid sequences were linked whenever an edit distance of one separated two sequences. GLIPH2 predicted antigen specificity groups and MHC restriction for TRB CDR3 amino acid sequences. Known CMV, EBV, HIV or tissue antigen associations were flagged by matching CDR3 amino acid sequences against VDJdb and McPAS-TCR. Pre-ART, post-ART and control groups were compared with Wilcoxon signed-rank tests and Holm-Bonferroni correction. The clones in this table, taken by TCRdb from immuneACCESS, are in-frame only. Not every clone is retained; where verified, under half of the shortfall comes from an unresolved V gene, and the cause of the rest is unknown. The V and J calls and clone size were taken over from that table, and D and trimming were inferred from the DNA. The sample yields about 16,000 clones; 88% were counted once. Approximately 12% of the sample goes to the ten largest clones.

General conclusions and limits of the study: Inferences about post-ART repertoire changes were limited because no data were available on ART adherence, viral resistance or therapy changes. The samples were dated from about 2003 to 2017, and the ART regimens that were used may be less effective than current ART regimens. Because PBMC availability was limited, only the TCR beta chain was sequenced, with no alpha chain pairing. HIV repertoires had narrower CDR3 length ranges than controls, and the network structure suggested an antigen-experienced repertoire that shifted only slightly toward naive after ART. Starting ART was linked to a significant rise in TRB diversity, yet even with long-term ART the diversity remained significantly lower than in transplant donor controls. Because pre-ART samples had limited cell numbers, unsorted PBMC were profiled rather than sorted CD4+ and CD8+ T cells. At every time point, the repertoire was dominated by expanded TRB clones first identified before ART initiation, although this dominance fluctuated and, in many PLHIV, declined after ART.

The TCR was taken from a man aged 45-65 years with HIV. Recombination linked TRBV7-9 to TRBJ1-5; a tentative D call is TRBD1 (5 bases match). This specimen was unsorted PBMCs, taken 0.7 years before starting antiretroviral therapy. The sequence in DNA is TGTGCCAGCAGCCCCTCGGGGGGACATCAGCCCCAGCATTTT. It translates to CASSPSGGHQPQHF.